This T cell receptor (beta chain) came from a study of T cell responses to AZD1222 COVID-19 vaccine. Trimming removed 5 bases from V and 8 bases from J, with 16 bases in between. In germline, CDR1 is LNHDA, CDR2 SQIVND (reference sequence). This CDR3 comprises 15 residues. Using immunoSEQ multiplex PCR, the repertoire was profiled, and TCRdb retains in-frame clones only, with some absent. Here the sample spans 130,000 or so clones, over 75% being singletons. Broader study findings: Per reports, nearly half of all spike-specific TCRs target regions that are unmutated in variants.

With respect to this clone: The target antigen is unknown.

The chain recombines TRBV19 with TRBJ1-6; D is unresolved. This sequence originates from an adult who received the MenACWY meningococcal vaccine as a control. Material: peripheral blood, obtained 28 days after the second dose of the MenACWY control vaccine. CDR3 residues: CASSGGRRLDSPLHF. CDR3 DNA sequence: TGTGCCAGTAGTGGAGGGAGGCGCTTGGATTCACCCCTCCACTTT.